These T cell receptor beta chains were read from a single sample in a study of blood T cell repertoires in COVID-19. The method was immunoSEQ multiplex PCR; TCRdb's version includes in-frame clones alone and lacks a portion of them. The table lists 55,000 to 75,000 clones, roughly 90% of them singletons, with roughly 4% in the top ten. The sequenced sample was peripheral blood. These receptors originate from a human donor in a cohort sampled during active COVID-19. Both conserved end residues are part of each CDR3. The D gene is left open where the match is weak. Not all rows give a size; the values are once, few, many and, for expanded clones, a class.

v_gene	d_gene	abundance	j_gene	CDR3nt	CDR3aa
TRBV28	TRBD2	-	TRBJ2-2	TGTGCCAGCAGACCACCGGGACTAGCGGGAGGGTCCCCCGGGGAGCTGTTTTTT	CASRPPGLAGGSPGELFF
TRBV13	-	few	TRBJ1-3	TGTGCCAGCAGCCCACGCCATGGGCAGGGCCTGGTCTCCGGAAACACCATATATTTT	CASSPRHGQGLVSGNTIYF
TRBV27	-	-	TRBJ1-6	TGTGCCAGCAGTTCGGGGGGAAGACCCCTCCACTTT	CASSSGGRPLHF
TRBV30	-	-	TRBJ1-3	TGTGCCTGGAATGTATTAGGGAGGGGAAACACCATATATTTT	CAWNVLGRGNTIYF
TRBV27	TRBD2	-	TRBJ2-5	TGTGCCAGCAGCAGACTAGCGGGGGAAGAGACCCAGTACTTC	CASSRLAGEETQYF
TRBV5-1	-	-	TRBJ1-2	TGCGCCAGCAGCCCTGGTTGGGGGGTTCTTGGCTACACCTTC	CASSPGWGVLGYTF
TRBV24-1	TRBD2	-	TRBJ2-1	TGTGCCACCAGTGATATGTTACCCGGGACTAGCAACAATGAGCAGTTCTTC	CATSDMLPGTSNNEQFF
TRBV7-2	TRBD1	once	TRBJ2-7	TGTGCCAGCAGCTCCCGGGGGCGGGGACAGGACCTTTACGAGCAGTACTTC	CASSSRGRGQDLYEQYF
TRBV27	TRBD2	once	TRBJ2-1	TGTGCCAGTCGAGCCCAGCGGGGGGTCCCCTACAATGAGCAGTTCTTC	CASRAQRGVPYNEQFF
TRBV3-1/TRBV3-2	-	once	TRBJ2-1	TGTGCCAGCAGCCAAGATAGGTACGGGGGGCACGGCAATGAGCAGTTCTTC	CASSQDRYGGHGNEQFF
TRBV4-3	-	-	TRBJ1-4	TGCGCCAGCAGCCAGGACATCGGATCAGGGCGGGAAAAACTGTTTTTT	CASSQDIGSGREKLFF
TRBV5-1	-	-	TRBJ1-1	TGCGCCAGCAGCTTATCAGGGCATACTGAAGCTTTCTTT	CASSLSGHTEAFF
TRBV28	-	-	TRBJ1-2	TGTGCCAGCACTGCGCTTAACTATGGCTACACCTTC	CASTALNYGYTF
TRBV19	-	few	TRBJ2-1	TGTGCCAGTAGTAGAACGGCCTACAATGAGCAGTTCTTC	CASSRTAYNEQFF
TRBV5-4	TRBD1	-	TRBJ1-1	TGTGCCAGCAGCTCCAGGACAGGGAAAAATGAAGCTTTCTTT	CASSSRTGKNEAFF
TRBV13	TRBD2	-	TRBJ2-2	TGTGCCAGCAGCCCCCGACTAGCGGAGACCGCGAACACCGGGGAGCTGTTTTTT	CASSPRLAETANTGELFF
TRBV9	TRBD1	once	TRBJ1-1	TGTGCCAGCAGCGCAGGGGGTCCTGAAGCTTTCTTT	CASSAGGPEAFF